The 6 T cell receptor beta chains below come from one sample, sequenced in a study of cytomegalovirus exposure and HLA in healthy donors. Profiled with immunoSEQ multiplex PCR; TCRdb holds only in-frame clones, not every one. The repertoire holds 100,000 to 150,000 clones, with approximately 90% as singletons. Sequenced sample: PBMCs. The receptors shown here come from a man between 18 and 35 years old in good health and CMV-seropositive.

This clone was picked up a small number of times. The chain employs TRBV2 and TRBJ1-2; D gene unclear. With 5 bases removed from V and 3 bases from J, the gap between germline ends came to 7 bases. Per the germline V gene, CDR1 is SNHLY and CDR2 is FYNNEI. The CDR3 consists of 12 residues. The chain's CDR3 is CASSPGYYGYTF. The CDR3 nucleotides are TGTGCCAGCAGTCCGGGGTACTATGGCTACACCTTC.

This rearrangement joins TRBV19 to TRBJ1-4; D possibly corresponds to TRBD1 (5 bases). Per the germline V gene, CDR1 is LNHDA and CDR2 is SQIVND (reference sequence). Between the trimmed V and J ends, which lost 5 bases and 8 bases, there was a span of 18 bases. CDR3 length: 15 residues. In DNA form, the CDR3 reads TGTGCCAGTAGTTGGCCGGCCTCGGGGGAGGAAAAACTGTTTTTT. Its translation: CASSWPASGEEKLFF.

The V and J genes are TRBV19 and TRBJ2-1; D is unclear. V lost 3 bases, J lost 0 bases, and 12 bases lay in between. CDR1 is LNHDA, CDR2 SQIVND, per germline (reference sequence). CDR3 length: 16 amino acids. The CDR3 DNA reads as TGTGCCAGTAGTATTCTCCATCGGAGCTCCTACAATGAGCAGTTCTTC. Translated: CASSILHRSSYNEQFF. Variable domain in full (rest from reference TRBV19 and TRBJ2-1): DGGITQSPKYLFRKEGQNVTLSCEQNLNHDAMYWYRQDPGQGLRLIYYSQIVNDFQKGDIAEGYSVSREKKESFPLTVTSAQKNPTAFYLCASSILHRSSYNEQFFGPGTRLTVL.

This chain uses TRBV5-1 with TRBJ2-7; D gene unclear. CDR1 is SGHRS, CDR2 YFSETQ, per germline. The CDR3 is made up of 12 amino acids. V lost 3 bases, J lost 0 bases, and 4 bases lay in between. The CDR3 region is CASSSPSYEQYF. DNA for the CDR3: TGCGCCAGCAGCTCTCCCTCCTACGAGCAGTACTTC.

This chain links TRBV5-1 with TRBJ1-2; 9 bases are a match to TRBD1. V shed 6 bases and J 4 bases; nucleotides not matched to a gene: 7. The germline V gene encodes CDR1 SGHRS and CDR2 YFSETQ. This CDR3 is built from 14 residues. CDR3 in DNA: TGCGCCAGCACCGTGGACAGGGGAGGCTATGGCTACACCTTC. Protein: CASTVDRGGYGYTF.

The rearrangement uses TRBV12-2 and TRBJ1-2; the table's D call, TRBD1, has no DNA check behind it. TRBV12-2 is flagged as a pseudogene. This CDR3 has 16 amino acids. The CDR3 loop is CASRPLTGQGNYGYTF. The CDR3 nucleotides are TGTGCAAGTCGCCCACTAACTGGACAGGGCAACTATGGCTACACCTTC.